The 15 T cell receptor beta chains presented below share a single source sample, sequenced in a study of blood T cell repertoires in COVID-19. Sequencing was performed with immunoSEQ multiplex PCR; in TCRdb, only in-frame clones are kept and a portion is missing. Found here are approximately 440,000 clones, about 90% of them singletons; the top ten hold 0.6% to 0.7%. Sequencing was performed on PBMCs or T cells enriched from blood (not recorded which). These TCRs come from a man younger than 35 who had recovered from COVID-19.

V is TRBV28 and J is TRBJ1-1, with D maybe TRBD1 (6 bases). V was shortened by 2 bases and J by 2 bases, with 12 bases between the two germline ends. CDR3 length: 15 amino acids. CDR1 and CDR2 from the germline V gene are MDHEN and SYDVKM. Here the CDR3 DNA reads TGTGCCAGCAGTTTACAGGGGCTGGGTAACACTGAAGCTTTCTTT. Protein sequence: CASSLQGLGNTEAFF.

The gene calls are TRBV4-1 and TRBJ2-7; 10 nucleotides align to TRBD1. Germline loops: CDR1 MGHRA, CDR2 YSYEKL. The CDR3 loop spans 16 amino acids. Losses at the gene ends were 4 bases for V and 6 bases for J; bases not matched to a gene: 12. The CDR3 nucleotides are TGCGCCAGCAGCCCTAGACAGGGGGCGATCGGTCTCGAGCAGTACTTC. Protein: CASSPRQGAIGLEQYF.

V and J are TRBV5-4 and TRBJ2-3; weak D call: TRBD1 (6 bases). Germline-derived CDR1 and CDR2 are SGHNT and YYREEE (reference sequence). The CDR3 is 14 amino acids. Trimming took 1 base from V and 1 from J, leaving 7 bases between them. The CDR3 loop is CASSLTGRTDTQYF. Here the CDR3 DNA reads TGTGCCAGCAGCTTGACAGGGCGCACAGATACGCAGTATTTT.

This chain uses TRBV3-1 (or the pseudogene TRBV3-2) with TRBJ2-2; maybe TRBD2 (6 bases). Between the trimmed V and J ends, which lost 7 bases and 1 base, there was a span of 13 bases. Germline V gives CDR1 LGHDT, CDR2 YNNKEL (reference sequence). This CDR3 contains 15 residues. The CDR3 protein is CASKNGGKNTGELFF. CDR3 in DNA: TGTGCCAGCAAAAACGGGGGTAAGAACACCGGGGAGCTGTTTTTT.

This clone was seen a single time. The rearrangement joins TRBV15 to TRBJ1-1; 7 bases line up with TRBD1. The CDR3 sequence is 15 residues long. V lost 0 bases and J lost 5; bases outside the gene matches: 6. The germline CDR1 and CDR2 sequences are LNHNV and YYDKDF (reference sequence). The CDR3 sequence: CATSRERQGSTEAFF. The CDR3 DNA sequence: TGTGCCACCAGCAGAGAGCGACAGGGTAGTACTGAAGCTTTCTTT. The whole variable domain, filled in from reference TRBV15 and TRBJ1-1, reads DAMVIQNPRYQVTQFGKPVTLSCSQTLNHNVMYWYQQKSSQAPKLLFHYYDKDFNNEADTPDNFQSRRPNTSFCFLDIRSPGLGDTAMYLCATSRERQGSTEAFFGQGTRLTVV.

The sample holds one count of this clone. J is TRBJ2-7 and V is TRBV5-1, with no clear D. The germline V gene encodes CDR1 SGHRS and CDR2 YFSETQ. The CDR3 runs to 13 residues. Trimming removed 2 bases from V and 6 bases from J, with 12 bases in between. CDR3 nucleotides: TGCGCCAGCAGCTTTCTCTTATCTAGCGAGCAGTACTTC. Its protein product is CASSFLLSSEQYF.

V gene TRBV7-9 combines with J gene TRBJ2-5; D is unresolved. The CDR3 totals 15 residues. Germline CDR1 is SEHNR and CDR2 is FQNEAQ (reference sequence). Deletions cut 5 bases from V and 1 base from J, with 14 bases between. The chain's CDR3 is CASSREPASQETQYF. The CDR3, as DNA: TGTGCCAGCAGCCGAGAACCCGCTAGCCAAGAGACCCAGTACTTC.

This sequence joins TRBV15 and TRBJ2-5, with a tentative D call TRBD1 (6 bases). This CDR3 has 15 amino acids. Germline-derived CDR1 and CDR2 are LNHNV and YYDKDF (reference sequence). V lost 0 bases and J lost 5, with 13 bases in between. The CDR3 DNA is TGTGCCACCAGCAGAGAGTTCGGACAGCTTGAGACCCAGTACTTC. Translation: CATSREFGQLETQYF. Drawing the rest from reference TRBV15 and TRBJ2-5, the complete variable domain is DAMVIQNPRYQVTQFGKPVTLSCSQTLNHNVMYWYQQKSSQAPKLLFHYYDKDFNNEADTPDNFQSRRPNTSFCFLDIRSPGLGDTAMYLCATSREFGQLETQYFGPGTRLLVL.

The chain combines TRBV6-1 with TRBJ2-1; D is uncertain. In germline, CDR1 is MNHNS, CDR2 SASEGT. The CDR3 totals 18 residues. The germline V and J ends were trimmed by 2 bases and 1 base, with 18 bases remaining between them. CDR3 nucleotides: TGTGCCAGCAGTGAAACCTACCGGTGGCGGCCATCCTACAATGAGCAGTTCTTC. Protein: CASSETYRWRPSYNEQFF.

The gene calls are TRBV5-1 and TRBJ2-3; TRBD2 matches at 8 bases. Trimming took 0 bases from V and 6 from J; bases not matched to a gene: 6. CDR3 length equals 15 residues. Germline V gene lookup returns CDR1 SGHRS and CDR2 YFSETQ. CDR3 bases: TGCGCCAGCAGCTTGGAAGGACTAGCATACGATACGCAGTATTTT. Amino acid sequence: CASSLEGLAYDTQYF.

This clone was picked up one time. In DNA, the CDR3 is TGTGCCAGCACGGTGGACAGACCCTTCGCTGCGGGAAACACCATATATTTT. Its protein is CASTVDRPFAAGNTIYF. This chain links TRBV5-5 with TRBJ1-3; weak D call: TRBD1 (6 bases). The germline V and J ends were trimmed by 6 bases and 4 bases, with 23 bases remaining between them. The CDR3 is 17 residues long. Germline CDR1 and CDR2: SGHKS and YYEKEE (reference sequence).

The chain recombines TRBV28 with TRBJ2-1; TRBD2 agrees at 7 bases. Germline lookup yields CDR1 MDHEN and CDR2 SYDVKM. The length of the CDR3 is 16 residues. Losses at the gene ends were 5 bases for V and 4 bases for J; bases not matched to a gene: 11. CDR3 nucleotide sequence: TGTGCCAGCAGTAGCAAACTAGCGTATCAGTACAATGAGCAGTTCTTC. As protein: CASSSKLAYQYNEQFF.

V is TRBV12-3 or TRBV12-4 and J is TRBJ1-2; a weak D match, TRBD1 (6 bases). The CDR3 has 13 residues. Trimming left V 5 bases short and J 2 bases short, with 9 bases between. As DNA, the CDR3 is TGTGCCAGCAGTGGACAGAACAACTATGGCTACACCTTC. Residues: CASSGQNNYGYTF.

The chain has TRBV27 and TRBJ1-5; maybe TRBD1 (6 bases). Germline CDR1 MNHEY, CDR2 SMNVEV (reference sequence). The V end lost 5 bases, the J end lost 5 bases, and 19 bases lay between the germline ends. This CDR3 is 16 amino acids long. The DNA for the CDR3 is TGTGCCAGCAGTCCGACTCCTCGGGGGGCTTATCAGCCCCAGCATTTT. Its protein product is CASSPTPRGAYQPQHF.

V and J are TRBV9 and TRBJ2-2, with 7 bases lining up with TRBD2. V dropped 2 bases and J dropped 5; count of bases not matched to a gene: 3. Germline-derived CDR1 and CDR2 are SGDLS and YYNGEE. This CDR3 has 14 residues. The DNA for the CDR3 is TGTGCCAGCAGCGTGGCTAGCGGTACCGGGGAGCTGTTTTTT. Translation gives CASSVASGTGELFF.